This TCR beta chain comes out of a study of vaccination and CD4 T cells after COVID-19. Study information: Post-COVID draws followed diagnosis by a median around 97 days (range 35 to 161). The study, taken as a whole, reports: Counts of SARS-CoV-2-reactive clonotypes had a median that went from 21 to 38, a nonsignificant change.

From germline, CDR1 is SGHRS and CDR2 YFSETQ. V shed 1 base, J shed 6 bases, and the junction held 14 bases outside the gene matches. This CDR3 has 17 amino acids. Scientists ran DNA taken from cultured CD4+ T cells through the Oncomine TCR Beta short-read assay for sequencing. The source of extracted genomic DNA was cultured CD4+ T cells. TCRdb passed the PCR reads through MiXCR, listing each CDR3 protein once. The sample lists some 13,000 distinct CDR3 sequences, about 30% seen once, with around 7.9% in the top ten. Turning to this clonotype: What it binds is not known.

The treatment: roughly 10-day PBMC culture with coronavirus spike peptide pools or control peptides (ViraFEST assay). The sequence came from a human donor who had recovered from COVID-19. The chain recombines TRBV5-1 with TRBJ2-7; TRBD1 agrees at 9 bases. Sequences were obtained from CD4+ T cells from blood, cultured in vitro. The CDR3 protein is CASSLSGQGRISSEQYF. DNA for the CDR3: TGCGCCAGCAGCTTGTCCGGACAGGGGAGGATTTCGAGCGAGCAGTACTTC.